This record looks at one T cell receptor (beta chain) sequence and its context. Each CDR3 protein is one row after TCRdb ran MiXCR on the 5' RACE reads. The sample carries some 330,000 distinct CDR3 sequences, about 21% recorded once. The data were obtained in a study of T-cell memory formation after mild COVID-19. This CDR3 has 14 residues. V gave up 4 bases and J gave up 2 bases, with 10 bases separating them. Per the germline V gene, CDR1 is SGHTA and CDR2 is FQGNSA. V and J are TRBV7-2 and TRBJ2-3; unclear D gene. The receptor's source is an adult woman who had mild COVID-19 (a few samples of this study predate the infection). Cell type and time point are not known. The sequenced sample was PBMCs or a T cell subset sorted from them (not recorded which). CDR3: CASSSRPNTDTQYF. The CDR3 DNA reads as TGTGCCAGCAGCTCCCGCCCCAACACAGATACGCAGTATTTT.